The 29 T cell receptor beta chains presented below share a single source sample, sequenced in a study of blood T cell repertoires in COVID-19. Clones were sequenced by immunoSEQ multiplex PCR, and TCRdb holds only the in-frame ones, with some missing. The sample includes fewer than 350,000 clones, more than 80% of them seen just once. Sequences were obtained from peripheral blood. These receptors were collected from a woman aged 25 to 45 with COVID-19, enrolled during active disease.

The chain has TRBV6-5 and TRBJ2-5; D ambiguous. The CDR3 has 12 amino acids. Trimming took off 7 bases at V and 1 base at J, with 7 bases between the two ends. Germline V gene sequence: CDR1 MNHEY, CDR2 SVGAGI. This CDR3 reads CASTRFQETQYF. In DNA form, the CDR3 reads TGTGCCAGCACGAGGTTCCAAGAGACCCAGTACTTC.

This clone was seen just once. The CDR3 reads CASSLAAVTYEQYF. In DNA form, the CDR3 reads TGCGCCAGCAGCTTGGCTGCAGTGACCTACGAGCAGTACTTC. The chain recombines TRBV5-1 with TRBJ2-7; no clear D. The CDR3 sequence is 14 residues long. Germline lookup yields CDR1 SGHRS and CDR2 YFSETQ. The V and J ends lost 0 bases and 2 bases respectively, with 9 bases between them.

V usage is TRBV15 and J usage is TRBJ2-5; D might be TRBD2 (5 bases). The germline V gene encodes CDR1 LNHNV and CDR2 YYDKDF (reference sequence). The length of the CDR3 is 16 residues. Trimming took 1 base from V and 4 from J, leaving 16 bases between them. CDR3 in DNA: TGTGCCACCAGCAGAGGAGGGCGGGTTGGAGGAGAGACCCAGTACTTC. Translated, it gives CATSRGGRVGGETQYF.

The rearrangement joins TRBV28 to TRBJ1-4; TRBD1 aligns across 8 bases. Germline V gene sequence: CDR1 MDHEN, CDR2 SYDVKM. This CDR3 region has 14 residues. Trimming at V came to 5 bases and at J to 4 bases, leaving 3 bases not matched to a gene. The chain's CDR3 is CASSGQGRNEKLFF. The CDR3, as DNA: TGTGCCAGCAGTGGACAGGGTCGTAATGAAAAACTGTTTTTT.

The CDR3 DNA is TGTGCCAGCTCCAGGCGGGAGGTTTCCTACGAGCAGTACTTC. This encodes CASSRREVSYEQYF. The V and J genes are TRBV6-5 and TRBJ2-7; 8 nucleotides match TRBD2. The CDR3 consists of 14 residues. Germline V CDR1 and CDR2: MNHEY, SVGAGI. The J segment lost 1 base and the V segment lost 8 bases, leaving 7 bases of the junction unmatched.

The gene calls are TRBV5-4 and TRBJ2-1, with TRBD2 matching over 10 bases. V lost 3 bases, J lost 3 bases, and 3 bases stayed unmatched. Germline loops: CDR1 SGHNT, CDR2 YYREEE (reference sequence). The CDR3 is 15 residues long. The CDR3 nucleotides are TGTGCCAGCAGCTCGAGACTAGCGGGCTACAATGAGCAGTTCTTC. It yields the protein CASSSRLAGYNEQFF.

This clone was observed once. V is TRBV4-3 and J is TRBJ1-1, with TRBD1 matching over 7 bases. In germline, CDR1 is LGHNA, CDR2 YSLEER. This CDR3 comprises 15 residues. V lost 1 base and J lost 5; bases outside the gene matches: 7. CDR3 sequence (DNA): TGCGCCAGCAGCCAAGTACAGGGGCTTCAAACTGAAGCTTTCTTT. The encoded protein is CASSQVQGLQTEAFF.

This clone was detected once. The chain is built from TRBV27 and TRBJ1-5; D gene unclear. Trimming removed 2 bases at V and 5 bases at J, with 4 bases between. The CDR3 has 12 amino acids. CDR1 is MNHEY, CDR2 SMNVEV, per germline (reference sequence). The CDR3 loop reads CASSLPDQPQHF. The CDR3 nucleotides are TGTGCCAGCAGTTTACCGGATCAGCCCCAGCATTTT.

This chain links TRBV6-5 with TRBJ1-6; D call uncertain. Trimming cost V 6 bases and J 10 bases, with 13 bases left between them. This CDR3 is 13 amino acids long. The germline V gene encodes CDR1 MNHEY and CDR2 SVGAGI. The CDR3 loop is CASRQPPGSPLHF. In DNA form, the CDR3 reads TGTGCCAGCAGACAACCGCCGGGGTCACCCCTCCACTTT.

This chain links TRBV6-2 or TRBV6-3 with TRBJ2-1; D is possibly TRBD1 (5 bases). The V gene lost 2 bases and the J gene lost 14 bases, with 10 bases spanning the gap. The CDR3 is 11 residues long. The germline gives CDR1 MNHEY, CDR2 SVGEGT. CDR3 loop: CASSYESGKFF. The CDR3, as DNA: TGTGCCAGCAGTTACGAGTCAGGGAAGTTCTTC.

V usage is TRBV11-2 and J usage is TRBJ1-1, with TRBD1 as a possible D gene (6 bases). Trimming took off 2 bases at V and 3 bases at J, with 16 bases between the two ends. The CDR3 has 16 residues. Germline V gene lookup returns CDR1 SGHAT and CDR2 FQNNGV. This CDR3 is CASSLRGAGSDTEAFF. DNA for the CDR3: TGTGCCAGCAGCTTACGGGGGGCAGGTTCCGACACTGAAGCTTTCTTT.

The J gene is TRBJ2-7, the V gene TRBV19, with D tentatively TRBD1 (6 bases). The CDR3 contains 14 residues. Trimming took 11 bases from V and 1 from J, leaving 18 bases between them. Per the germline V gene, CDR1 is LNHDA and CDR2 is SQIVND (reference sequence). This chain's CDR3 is CASKPRDTSYEQYF. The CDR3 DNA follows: TGTGCCTCCAAGCCCCGGGACACTTCCTACGAGCAGTACTTC. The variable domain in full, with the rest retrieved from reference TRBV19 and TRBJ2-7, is DGGITQSPKYLFRKEGQNVTLSCEQNLNHDAMYWYRQDPGQGLRLIYYSQIVNDFQKGDIAEGYSVSREKKESFPLTVTSAQKNPTAFYLCASKPRDTSYEQYFGPGTRLTVT.

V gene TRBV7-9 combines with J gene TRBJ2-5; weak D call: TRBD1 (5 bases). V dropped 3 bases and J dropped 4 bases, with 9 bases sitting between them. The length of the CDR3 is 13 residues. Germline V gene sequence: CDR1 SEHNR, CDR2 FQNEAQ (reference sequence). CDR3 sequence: CASSFTGPETQYF. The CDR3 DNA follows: TGTGCCAGCAGCTTTACAGGCCCAGAGACCCAGTACTTC.

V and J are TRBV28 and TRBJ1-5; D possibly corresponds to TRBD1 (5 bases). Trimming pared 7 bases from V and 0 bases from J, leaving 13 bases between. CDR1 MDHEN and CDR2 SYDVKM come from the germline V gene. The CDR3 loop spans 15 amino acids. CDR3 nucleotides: TGTGCCAGCAACCCCAGGGCGTATAGCAATCAGCCCCAGCATTTT. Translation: CASNPRAYSNQPQHF.

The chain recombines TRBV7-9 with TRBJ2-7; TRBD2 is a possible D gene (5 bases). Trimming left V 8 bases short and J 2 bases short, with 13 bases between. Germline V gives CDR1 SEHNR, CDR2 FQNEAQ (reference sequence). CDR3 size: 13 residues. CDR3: CASQLGSAYEQYF. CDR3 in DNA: TGTGCCAGCCAGCTGGGGAGTGCCTACGAGCAGTACTTC.

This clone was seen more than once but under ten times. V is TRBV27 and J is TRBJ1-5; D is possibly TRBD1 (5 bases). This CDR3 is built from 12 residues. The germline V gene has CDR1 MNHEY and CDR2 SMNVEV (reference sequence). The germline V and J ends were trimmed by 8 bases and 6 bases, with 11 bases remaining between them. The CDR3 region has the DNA TGTGCCAGCGGGGCAGGGTTTCAGCCCCAGCATTTT. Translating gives CASGAGFQPQHF.

This chain's CDR3 is CASSYSFQFGDTQYF. CDR3 nucleotides: TGTGCCAGCAGTTACTCGTTCCAGTTTGGAGATACGCAGTATTTT. The chain links TRBV6-2 or TRBV6-3 to TRBJ2-3; D remains ambiguous. V was cut by 0 bases and J by 5 bases, with 12 bases left in between. The CDR3 consists of 15 residues. CDR1 is MNHEY, CDR2 SVGEGT, per germline.

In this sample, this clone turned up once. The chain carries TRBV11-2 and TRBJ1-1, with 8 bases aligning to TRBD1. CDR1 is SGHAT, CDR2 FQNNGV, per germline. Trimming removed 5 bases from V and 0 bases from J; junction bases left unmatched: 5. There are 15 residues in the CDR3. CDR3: CASSRRTGLNTEAFF. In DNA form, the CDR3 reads TGTGCCAGCAGCAGACGGACAGGGTTGAACACTGAAGCTTTCTTT. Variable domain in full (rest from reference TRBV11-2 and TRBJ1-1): EAGVAQSPRYKIIEKRQSVAFWCNPISGHATLYWYQQILGQGPKLLIQFQNNGVVDDSQLPKDRFSAERLKGVDSTLKIQPAKLEDSAVYLCASSRRTGLNTEAFFGQGTRLTVV.

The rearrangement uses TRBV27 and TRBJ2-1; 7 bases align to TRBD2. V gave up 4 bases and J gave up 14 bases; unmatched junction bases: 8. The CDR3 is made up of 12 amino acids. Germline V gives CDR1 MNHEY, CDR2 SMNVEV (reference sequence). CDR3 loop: CASSWGGAREFF. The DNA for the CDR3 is TGTGCCAGCAGTTGGGGAGGGGCGAGGGAGTTCTTC.

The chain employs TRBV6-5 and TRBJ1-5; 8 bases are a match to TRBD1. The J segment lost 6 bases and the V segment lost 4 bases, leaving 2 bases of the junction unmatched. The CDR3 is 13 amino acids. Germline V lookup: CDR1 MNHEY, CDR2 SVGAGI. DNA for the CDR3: TGTGCCAGCAGTTCGACAGGGGTTCAGCCCCAGCATTTT. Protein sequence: CASSSTGVQPQHF.

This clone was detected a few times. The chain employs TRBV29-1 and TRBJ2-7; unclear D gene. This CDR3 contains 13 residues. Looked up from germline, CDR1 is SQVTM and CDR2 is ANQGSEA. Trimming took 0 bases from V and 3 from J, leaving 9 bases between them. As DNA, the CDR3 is TGCAGCGTTGAAGATCCCCTCCGCTACGAGCAGTACTTC. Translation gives CSVEDPLRYEQYF.

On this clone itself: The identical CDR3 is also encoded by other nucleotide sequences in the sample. This CDR3 is CASSIGQGYGYTF. The CDR3 nucleotides read TGTGCCAGTAGTATTGGACAGGGCTATGGCTACACCTTC. The rearrangement joins TRBV19 to TRBJ1-2, with 8 bases identical to TRBD1. V lost 3 bases to trimming and J lost 4 bases; unmatched junction nucleotides: 1. Germline values: CDR1 LNHDA, CDR2 SQIVND (reference sequence). There are 13 residues in the CDR3.

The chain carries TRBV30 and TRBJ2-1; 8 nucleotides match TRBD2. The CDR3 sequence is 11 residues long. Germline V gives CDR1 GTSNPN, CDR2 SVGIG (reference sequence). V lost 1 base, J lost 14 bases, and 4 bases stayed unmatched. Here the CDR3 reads CAWSAREAEFF. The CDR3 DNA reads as TGTGCCTGGAGTGCGCGGGAGGCCGAGTTCTTC.

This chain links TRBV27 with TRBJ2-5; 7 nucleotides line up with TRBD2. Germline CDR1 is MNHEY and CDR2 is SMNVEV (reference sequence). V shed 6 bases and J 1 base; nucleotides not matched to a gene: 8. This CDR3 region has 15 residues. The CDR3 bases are TGTGCCAGCAGAAATGGGGGGGGACTCCAAGAGACCCAGTACTTC. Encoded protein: CASRNGGGLQETQYF.

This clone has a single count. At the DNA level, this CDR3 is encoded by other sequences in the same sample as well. This CDR3 reads CASSVGGEGYEQYF. Written as DNA, the CDR3 is TGTGCCAGCAGCGTAGGGGGAGAAGGTTACGAGCAGTACTTC. The J gene is TRBJ2-7, the V gene TRBV9; the D gene is possibly TRBD2 (5 bases). This CDR3 region has 14 residues. Germline assignment: CDR1 SGDLS and CDR2 YYNGEE. V shed 0 bases and J shed 4 bases, with 11 bases lying between them.

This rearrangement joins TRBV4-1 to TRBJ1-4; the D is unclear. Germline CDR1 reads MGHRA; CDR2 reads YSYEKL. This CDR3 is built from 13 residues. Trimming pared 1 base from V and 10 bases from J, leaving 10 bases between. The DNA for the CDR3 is TGCGCCAGCAGCCAAGTGGTCCGGGGAAAACTGTTTTTT. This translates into CASSQVVRGKLFF.

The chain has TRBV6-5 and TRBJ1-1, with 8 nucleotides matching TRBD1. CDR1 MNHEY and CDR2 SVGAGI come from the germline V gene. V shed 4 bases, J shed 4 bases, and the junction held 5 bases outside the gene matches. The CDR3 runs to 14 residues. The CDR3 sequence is CASSFLDRATEAFF. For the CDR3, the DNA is TGTGCCAGCAGTTTCTTGGACAGGGCCACTGAAGCTTTCTTT.

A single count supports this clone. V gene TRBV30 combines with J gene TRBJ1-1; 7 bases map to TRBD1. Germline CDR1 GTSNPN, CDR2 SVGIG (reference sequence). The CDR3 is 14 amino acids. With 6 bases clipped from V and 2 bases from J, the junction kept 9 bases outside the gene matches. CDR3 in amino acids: CACGAGGFNTEAFF. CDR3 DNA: TGTGCCTGTGGGGCAGGGGGTTTTAACACTGAAGCTTTCTTT.

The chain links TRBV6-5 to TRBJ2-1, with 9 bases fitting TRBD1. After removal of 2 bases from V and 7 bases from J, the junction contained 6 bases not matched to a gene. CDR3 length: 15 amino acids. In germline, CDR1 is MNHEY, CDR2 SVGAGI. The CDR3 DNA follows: TGTGCCAGCAGTTACCGGGACAGGGCTACAAATGAGCAGTTCTTC. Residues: CASSYRDRATNEQFF.